The sequence of this T cell receptor (beta chain) was determined in a study of blood T cell repertoires in COVID-19. Study overall: The study drew acute and convalescent COVID-19 samples from the United States, Italy and Spain.

There are 17 residues in the CDR3. In germline, CDR1 is MNHNS, CDR2 SASEGT. This clone was found a few times. Germline and junction disagree at one end, which may indicate a read error. Profiling relied on immunoSEQ multiplex PCR, and the TCRdb table lists in-frame clones only, not all of them. This table has about 150,000 clones, 80% to 90% appearing once. The gene calls are TRBV6-1 and TRBJ2-7; perhaps TRBD1 as D (5 bases). Sequences were obtained from peripheral blood. This sequence was found in a woman aged 35 to 49 with acute or convalescent COVID-19. CDR3 bases: TGTGCCAGCAGAGAAGACCCTGTTGGACAACAACCTGACGAGCAGTACTTC. Encoded protein: CASREDPVGQQPDEQYF.